These T cell receptor beta chains were read from a single sample in a study of blood T cell repertoires in COVID-19. TCRdb's table, derived via immunoSEQ multiplex PCR, lists solely in-frame clones and lacks some. The sample has some 300,000 clones; approximately 90% are singletons. Sequencing was performed on PBMCs or T cells enriched from blood (not recorded which). The origin of the receptors is a woman aged 55 to 70 in a cohort exposed to, infected with or recovered from COVID-19 (not recorded which). CDR3s include the opening cysteine and the closing phenylalanine or tryptophan. Each record gives: V gene, CDR3 protein.

TRBV18 CASSPRTSGGEQYF
TRBV11-3 CASSPTGTSGRNEQFF
TRBV25-1 CASSSRNMGWEQYF
TRBV12-3/TRBV12-4 CASSLSGSYEQYF
TRBV18 CASSPQGTSGTYTGELFF
TRBV5-3 CARSWGCCLRGIHPGYTF
TRBV10-3 CAISVLDEQYF
TRBV6-6 CASSYASGGSKNIQYF
TRBV7-2 CASSFSTVRGKYEQYF
TRBV11-2 CASYTDTQYF
TRBV7-6 CASSLVASVATSTDTQYF
TRBV7-2 CASSSETGGGTGELFF
TRBV12-3/TRBV12-4 CASNTGGGYGYTF